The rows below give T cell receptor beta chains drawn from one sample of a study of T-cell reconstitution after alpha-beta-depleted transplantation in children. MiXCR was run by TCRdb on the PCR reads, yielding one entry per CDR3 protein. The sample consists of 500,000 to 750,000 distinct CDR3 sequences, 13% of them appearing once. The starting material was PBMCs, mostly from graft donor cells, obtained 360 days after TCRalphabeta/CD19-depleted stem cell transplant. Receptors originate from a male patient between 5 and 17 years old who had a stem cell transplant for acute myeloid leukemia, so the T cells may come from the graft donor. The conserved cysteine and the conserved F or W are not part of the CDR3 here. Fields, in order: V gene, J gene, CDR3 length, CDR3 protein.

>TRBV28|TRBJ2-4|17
ASSLGSGPRLLAKNIQY
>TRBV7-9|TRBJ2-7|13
ASSLVSGSGDEQY
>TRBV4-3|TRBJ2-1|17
ASSRTPLSSGDSYNEQF
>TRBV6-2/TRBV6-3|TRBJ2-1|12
ASSRTSANNEQF
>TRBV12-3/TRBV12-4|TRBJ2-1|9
ASSDLDRRF
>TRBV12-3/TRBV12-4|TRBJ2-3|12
ASSPRRWGDTQY
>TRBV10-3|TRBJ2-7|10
AISGEEYEQY
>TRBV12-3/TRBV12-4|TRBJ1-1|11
ASSLISGPRAF
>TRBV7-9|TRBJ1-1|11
ASRRTEFTEAF
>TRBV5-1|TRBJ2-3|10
ASSSGTHTQY
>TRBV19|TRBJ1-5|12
ASSMGLGDQPQH
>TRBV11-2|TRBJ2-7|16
ASSLLRRTGQGYHEQY
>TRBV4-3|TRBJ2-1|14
ASSPGLARSYNEQF
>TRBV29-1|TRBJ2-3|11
SVERGATDTQY
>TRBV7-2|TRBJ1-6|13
ASSLADRRYSPLH
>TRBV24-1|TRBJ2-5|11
ATSLPATETQY
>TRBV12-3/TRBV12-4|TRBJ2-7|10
ASSRDRYEQY
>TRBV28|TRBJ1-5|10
ASSFLKQPQH
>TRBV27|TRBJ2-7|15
ASSLSLGGRVSYEQY
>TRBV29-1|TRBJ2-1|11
SAPGAAFYEQF
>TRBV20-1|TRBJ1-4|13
SARVTGRTNEKLF
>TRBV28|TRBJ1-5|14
ASSPTTGAGNQPQH
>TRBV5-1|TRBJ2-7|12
ASSLDVNSYEQY